A selection of T cell receptor beta chains follows, all from one sample in a study of shared T cell receptors in the human thymus. The repertoire was sequenced with immunoSEQ multiplex PCR; TCRdb's copy has only in-frame clones and lacks some. The table lists about 660,000 clones, approximately 87% of them singletons. This sample was also put to use in a study of human thymus T cells.

The specimen sequenced was thymocytes. These receptors were taken from a boy less than two years old with a congenital heart defect. Each CDR3 is given with its conserved first and last residue. The D gene is left open where the match is weak. Where a row states a size, it is once, few, many or the class of an expanded clone; other rows omit it.

TRBJ2-3,.,TRBV7-6,once,TGTGCCAGCAGCTTACGCGGGGACCCCACAGATACGCAGTATTTT,CASSLRGDPTDTQYF
TRBJ2-2,.,TRBV27,.,TGTGCCAGCAGTTCACCCTGGGGCCGGAACACCGGGGAGCTGTTTTTT,CASSSPWGRNTGELFF
TRBJ2-2,.,TRBV7-9,once,TGTGCCAGCAGCTTAGAGGGGCCAGGGAACACCGGGGAGCTGTTTTTT,CASSLEGPGNTGELFF
TRBJ1-4,.,TRBV5-1,.,TGCGCCAGCAGCTTGGAATCTCGTCCGCACTTAAATGAAAAACTGTTTTTT,CASSLESRPHLNEKLFF
TRBJ2-2,TRBD2,TRBV15,.,TGTGCCACCAGAAAAATTAGCGGGAGGGGCACCGGGGAGCTGTTTTTT,CATRKISGRGTGELFF
TRBJ1-6,TRBD1,TRBV4-1,.,TGCGCCAGCAGACCACTTGGACAGGGTAAAGATTCACCCCTCCACTTT,CASRPLGQGKDSPLHF
TRBJ1-2,.,TRBV28,.,TGTGCCAGCAGTTTACCAGAAACCTATGGCTACACCTTC,CASSLPETYGYTF
TRBJ2-5,TRBD2,TRBV28,.,TGTGCCAGCAGCGTCGTGCGGGAGGGCCCGGTGGAGACCCAGTACTTC,CASSVVREGPVETQYF
TRBJ2-1,.,TRBV4-3,.,TGCGCCAGCAGCCAAGTCGGGCTTAGGAAAGGGGACAACAATGAGCAGTTCTTC,CASSQVGLRKGDNNEQFF
TRBJ2-3,TRBD2,TRBV6-4,.,TGTGCCAGCAGTGGAGATGGGGGGGACCGCACAGATACGCAGTATTTT,CASSGDGGDRTDTQYF
TRBJ2-5,TRBD2,TRBV4-2,.,TGTGCCAGCAGCCCCCGACTAGCGGGGGTTCAAGAGACCCAGTACTTC,CASSPRLAGVQETQYF
TRBJ1-5,.,TRBV28,.,TGTGCCAGCAGTTTATCAGGGGTTTGGGGCAATCAGCCCCAGCATTTT,CASSLSGVWGNQPQHF
TRBJ2-1,.,TRBV4-3,.,TGCGCCAGCAGCCAAGATCGGACTCGTTCCTACAATGAGCAGTTCTTC,CASSQDRTRSYNEQFF
TRBJ1-4,.,TRBV30,.,TGTGCCTGGAGTTGGCCCAGGGTAGCAACTAATGAAAAACTGTTTTTT,CAWSWPRVATNEKLFF
TRBJ2-1,TRBD2,TRBV27,.,TGTGCCAGCAGCCCATCTAGCGGGAGAGATAATGAGCAGTTCTTC,CASSPSSGRDNEQFF
TRBJ2-1,TRBD1,TRBV6-4,.,TGTGCCAGCAGTCCGACAGGGGTAGATGAGCAGTTCTTC,CASSPTGVDEQFF
TRBJ2-7,TRBD1,TRBV15,.,TGTGCCACCAGCGGTAATTGGACAGGGAGAATCTCCTACGAGCAGTACTTC,CATSGNWTGRISYEQYF
TRBJ2-7,.,TRBV5-1,once,TGCGCCAGCAGCTTGGGGGGGCAGCCCTACGAGCAGTACTTC,CASSLGGQPYEQYF
TRBJ2-7,TRBD2,TRBV6-5,.,TGTGCCAGCAGGGGGACTAGCGGGACCGGGCAGTACTTC,CASRGTSGTGQYF
TRBJ2-2,.,TRBV7-9,.,TGTGCCAGCAGCCATCCGACAATCCCGGAGGGCGGGGAGCTGTTTTTT,CASSHPTIPEGGELFF
TRBJ2-1,TRBD2,TRBV7-9,.,TGTGCCAGCAGCCCGGGCGGGAGCTCCTACAATGAGCAGTTCTTC,CASSPGGSSYNEQFF
TRBJ1-5,TRBD1,TRBV2,.,TGTGCCAGTACTATAGGGGACAGCGATAGCAATCAGCCCCAGCATTTT,CASTIGDSDSNQPQHF
TRBJ1-2,.,TRBV7-8,.,TGTGCCAGCAGCTTATCGGGGACTAATTTCTATGGCTACACCTTC,CASSLSGTNFYGYTF
TRBJ1-5,.,TRBV27,.,TGTGCCAGCAGTTCCAGTGGTAGCAATCAGCCCCAGCATTTT,CASSSSGSNQPQHF
TRBJ2-7,.,TRBV28,.,TGTGCCAGCAGTCCTCGGGGCTTAAAGGACTACTACGAGCAGTACTTC,CASSPRGLKDYYEQYF